Listed here are 24 T cell receptor beta chains from one sample, sequenced in a study of shared clonotypes between healthy human individuals (dated by TCRdb to 2019 to 2021). The library was made by the immunoSEQ multiplex PCR assay. TCRdb provides this immuneACCESS table in a form limited to in-frame rearrangements. Some clones are lacking; in checked studies, under half of them reflect an unresolved V gene, and why the rest are absent is not known. The sample profile shows more than 150,000 clones; approximately 62% of them were found once. The ten top clones hold less than 11% of the sample. Sequences were obtained from memory CD4+ T cells sorted from blood. In the paper's terms, the cell subset or site label means: CD45RA-negative fraction. These TCRs come from a man aged 30 to 45 in good health.

This sequence joins TRBV7-7 and TRBJ2-2, with D perhaps matching TRBD2 (6 bases). CDR1 and CDR2 from the germline V gene are SSHAT and FNYEAQ (reference sequence). This CDR3 has 13 amino acids. The ends were cut back, 5 bases at V and 7 bases at J, with 11 bases in the middle. The CDR3 region has the DNA TGTGCCAGCAGCCCACAGACTAGCGGGGAGCTGTTTTTT. It encodes CASSPQTSGELFF.

V is TRBV5-1 and J is TRBJ2-5; TRBD2 matches at 10 bases. Trimming removed 3 bases from V and 4 bases from J; junction bases left unmatched: 6. The CDR3 is 15 residues long. Germline CDR1 and CDR2: SGHRS and YFSETQ. For the CDR3, the DNA is TGCGCCAGCAGCTCCGGAGCGGGAGGGGGAGAGACCCAGTACTTC. As protein: CASSSGAGGGETQYF. Complete variable domain (other parts from reference TRBV5-1 and TRBJ2-5): KAGVTQTPRYLIKTRGQQVTLSCSPISGHRSVSWYQQTPGQGLQFLFEYFSETQRNKGNFPGRFSGRQFSNSRSEMNVSTLELGDSALYLCASSSGAGGGETQYFGPGTRLLVL.

The chain has TRBV11-2 and TRBJ2-7; D assignment may be TRBD1 or TRBD2 (6 bases each). V was trimmed by 1 base and J by 2 bases, leaving 12 bases between them. The V gene's germline CDR1 is SGHAT and CDR2 FQNNGV. The CDR3 contains 15 residues. CDR3 coding DNA: TGTGCCAGCAGCTTAGCGGGGGCCAATACCTACGAGCAGTACTTC. Translation: CASSLAGANTYEQYF.

The chain employs TRBV5-5 and TRBJ1-2; tentative D call: TRBD1 (5 bases). Germline CDR1 SGHKS, CDR2 YYEKEE (reference sequence). V lost 5 bases and J lost 0, with 11 bases in between. The length of the CDR3 is 14 residues. CDR3 nucleotides: TGTGCCAGCAGTTCGACAGCGTCTAACTATGGCTACACCTTC. It encodes CASSSTASNYGYTF. Full variable domain (rest looked up from reference TRBV5-5 and TRBJ1-2): DAGVTQSPTHLIKTRGQQVTLRCSPISGHKSVSWYQQVLGQGPQFIFQYYEKEERGRGNFPDRFSARQFPNYSSELNVNALLLGDSALYLCASSSTASNYGYTFGSGTRLTVV.

The V and J genes are TRBV14 and TRBJ2-3, with 13 bases lining up with TRBD2. This CDR3 has 18 residues. The germline V gene has CDR1 SGHDN and CDR2 FVKESK. V lost 5 bases to trimming and J lost 3 bases; unmatched junction nucleotides: 11. The CDR3 loop reads CASSGLAGVARGTDTQYF. As DNA, the CDR3 is TGTGCCAGCAGCGGACTAGCGGGAGTAGCCCGGGGGACAGATACGCAGTATTTT.

This sequence joins TRBV5-4 and TRBJ2-2, with D perhaps TRBD1 (6 bases). CDR3 length equals 14 residues. With 4 bases removed from V and 1 base from J, the gap between germline ends came to 8 bases. Germline V gives CDR1 SGHNT, CDR2 YYREEE (reference sequence). CDR3 sequence reads: CASSPGQNTGELFF. The CDR3 DNA is TGTGCCAGCAGCCCGGGACAGAACACCGGGGAGCTGTTTTTT.

The chain employs TRBV7-3 and TRBJ2-3; D is possibly TRBD1 (6 bases). Germline V gives CDR1 SGHTA, CDR2 FQGTGA. This CDR3 is built from 16 residues. Trimming removed 2 bases at V and 5 bases at J, with 17 bases between. The CDR3 loop is CASSLLEQGFGDTQYF. As DNA, the CDR3 is TGTGCCAGCAGCTTATTAGAACAGGGCTTTGGAGATACGCAGTATTTT.

The chain has TRBV11-3 and TRBJ2-1; possibly TRBD1 for D (5 bases). This CDR3 is 16 amino acids long. CDR1 and CDR2 from the germline V gene are SGHNT and YENEEA. V was clipped by 4 bases and J by 0 bases, with 13 bases between them. DNA of the CDR3: TGTGCCAGCAGCTCAAGGGGCAGCTACTCCTACAATGAGCAGTTCTTC. Translated: CASSSRGSYSYNEQFF.

This clone was detected many times. This chain links TRBV11-3 with TRBJ2-1; TRBD2 agrees at 10 bases. V shed 6 bases, J shed 4 bases, and the junction held 3 bases outside the gene matches. Germline lookup yields CDR1 SGHNT and CDR2 YENEEA. The CDR3 consists of 14 residues. The DNA for the CDR3 is TGTGCCAGCAGTCTAGCGGGAGTGTACAATGAGCAGTTCTTC. Translation gives CASSLAGVYNEQFF. The whole variable domain, filled in from reference TRBV11-3 and TRBJ2-1, reads EAGVVQSPRYKIIEKKQPVAFWCNPISGHNTLYWYLQNLGQGPELLIRYENEEAVDDSQLPKDRFSAERLKGVDSTLKIQPAELGDSAVYLCASSLAGVYNEQFFGPGTRLTVL.

This chain joins TRBV7-2 and TRBJ2-2; no definite D call. Germline lookup yields CDR1 SGHTA and CDR2 FQGNSA. Deletions cut 1 base from V and 7 bases from J, with 1 base between. This CDR3 has 11 residues. DNA of the CDR3: TGTGCCAGCAGCTTAGTCGGGGAGCTGTTTTTT. Amino acids: CASSLVGELFF.

The gene calls are TRBV4-3 and TRBJ1-4; D perhaps matches TRBD1 (6 bases). Trimming shortened V by 4 bases and J by 8 bases, and 17 bases separated the two germline ends. Germline V CDR1 and CDR2: LGHNA, YSLEER. The CDR3 spans 15 residues. In DNA form, the CDR3 reads TGCGCCAGCAGCCCCCAAGCCCTACAGGGCGAAAAACTGTTTTTT. As protein: CASSPQALQGEKLFF.

This clone was seen a handful of times. The genes are TRBV7-3 and TRBJ2-1, with 10 bases lining up with TRBD2. V lost 5 bases, J lost 8 bases, and 9 bases stayed unmatched. The germline V gene has CDR1 SGHTA and CDR2 FQGTGA. The CDR3 loop spans 15 amino acids. This CDR3 reads CASSPQTSGWDEQFF. Here the CDR3 DNA reads TGTGCCAGCAGCCCACAGACTAGCGGGTGGGATGAGCAGTTCTTC.

CDR3 sequence reads: CASSEYRTGDKTQYF. CDR3 DNA sequence: TGTGCCAGCAGTGAATACCGGACCGGAGATAAGACCCAGTACTTC. The J gene is TRBJ2-5, the V gene TRBV6-1; D call uncertain. The CDR3 extends over 15 amino acids. V lost 2 bases and J 6 bases, leaving 16 bases between the germline ends. Per the germline V gene, CDR1 is MNHNS and CDR2 is SASEGT.

The CDR3 bases are TGCAGCGTAGGGACAGAACCAATGAACACTGAAGCTTTCTTT. Translating it yields CSVGTEPMNTEAFF. The chain is built from TRBV29-1 and TRBJ1-1; 7 bases fit TRBD1. The germline V gene has CDR1 SQVTM and CDR2 ANQGSEA. This CDR3 is built from 14 residues. Germline trimming cut 6 bases from V and 0 bases from J; bases unmatched to any gene: 7.

This chain uses TRBV10-3 with TRBJ1-1; D perhaps matches TRBD1 (5 bases). From germline, CDR1 is ENHRY and CDR2 SYGVKD. Deletions cut 4 bases from V and 8 bases from J, with 11 bases between. The CDR3 sequence is 12 residues long. In nucleotides, the CDR3 is TGTGCCATCAGTGGGGGACTTCCCGAAGCTTTCTTT. The encoded protein is CAISGGLPEAFF.

The chain employs TRBV7-2 and TRBJ2-5; 8 nucleotides match TRBD2. This CDR3 has 14 residues. V shed 6 bases and J 9 bases; nucleotides not matched to a gene: 12. CDR1 and CDR2 (germline): SGHTA, FQGNSA. The CDR3 protein is CASRFGQPGGAQYF. The CDR3 DNA reads as TGTGCCAGCAGATTCGGACAGCCGGGGGGGGCCCAGTACTTC.

V gene TRBV5-5 combines with J gene TRBJ2-7, with D maybe TRBD2 (6 bases). This CDR3 has 15 residues. Trimming took 4 bases from V and 2 from J, leaving 16 bases between them. Germline assignment: CDR1 SGHKS and CDR2 YYEKEE (reference sequence). In DNA form, the CDR3 reads TGTGCCAGCAGCGATCAACCGCGGGACGCCTACGAGCAGTACTTC. It codes for CASSDQPRDAYEQYF.

This chain connects TRBV29-1 to TRBJ2-1, with D tentatively TRBD1 (6 bases). CDR3 length equals 10 residues. With 4 bases removed from V and 9 bases from J, the gap between germline ends came to 7 bases. Per the germline V gene, CDR1 is SQVTM and CDR2 is ANQGSEA. In DNA, the CDR3 is TGCAGCGTTGTGGGGGCTGAGCAGTTCTTC. It encodes CSVVGAEQFF.

This chain connects TRBV28 to TRBJ2-7; D ambiguous. V dropped 6 bases and J dropped 2 bases, with 11 bases sitting between them. This CDR3 contains 13 residues. The germline V gene encodes CDR1 MDHEN and CDR2 SYDVKM. The CDR3 spells CASSTDNTYEQYF. The CDR3 coding sequence is TGTGCCAGCAGCACCGACAACACCTACGAGCAGTACTTC.

The chain carries TRBV5-1 and TRBJ2-6; D ambiguous. Trimming removed 0 bases from V and 2 bases from J, with 9 bases in between. The CDR3 spans 16 residues. The germline V gene has CDR1 SGHRS and CDR2 YFSETQ. The CDR3 DNA reads as TGCGCCAGCAGCTTGGCCCCAGGAACTGGGGCCAACGTCCTGACTTTC. Amino acids: CASSLAPGTGANVLTF. Combining the CDR3 with reference TRBV5-1 and TRBJ2-6 gives the whole variable domain KAGVTQTPRYLIKTRGQQVTLSCSPISGHRSVSWYQQTPGQGLQFLFEYFSETQRNKGNFPGRFSGRQFSNSRSEMNVSTLELGDSALYLCASSLAPGTGANVLTFGAGSRLTVL.

This clone was observed a handful of times. Other DNA sequences in this specimen translate into the identical CDR3. The chain is built from TRBV18 and TRBJ2-3; D ambiguous. CDR1 KGHSH and CDR2 LQKENI come from the germline V gene. CDR3 length equals 13 residues. The V and J ends lost 2 bases and 6 bases respectively, with 9 bases between them. CDR3 protein: CASSPGLVDTQYF. The CDR3 nucleotides read TGTGCCAGCTCACCAGGCTTGGTGGATACGCAGTATTTT.

This clone was observed at least ten times. The chain combines TRBV4-1 with TRBJ2-1; D tentatively reads TRBD1 or TRBD2 (6 bases each). The germline V and J ends were trimmed by 0 bases and 10 bases, with 16 bases remaining between them. Germline CDR1 and CDR2: MGHRA and YSYEKL. The CDR3 totals 15 residues. The CDR3 coding sequence is TGCGCCAGCAGCCAAGATCGAGCGGGTCAGGGGGAGCAGTTCTTC. Translation gives CASSQDRAGQGEQFF.

This chain uses TRBV5-4 with TRBJ2-7, with 8 bases aligning to TRBD2. V was pared by 4 bases and J by 7 bases, with 10 bases of the junction left unmatched. The CDR3 contains 14 residues. The germline CDR1 and CDR2 sequences are SGHNT and YYREEE (reference sequence). The CDR3: CASSLTDGRGEQYF. CDR3 nucleotides: TGTGCCAGCAGCCTAACCGACGGGAGGGGTGAGCAGTACTTC.

The gene calls are TRBV5-1 and TRBJ2-5; D gene uncertain. CDR1 SGHRS and CDR2 YFSETQ come from the germline V gene. This CDR3 contains 11 residues. Trimming shortened V by 4 bases and J by 3 bases, and 4 bases separated the two germline ends. The CDR3 here is CASSVKETQYF. The CDR3 DNA reads as TGCGCCAGCAGCGTTAAAGAGACCCAGTACTTC.